These T cell receptor beta chains were read from a single sample in a study of T cells in Graves' hyperthyroidism and ophthalmopathy. MiXCR was run by TCRdb on the multiplex PCR reads, yielding one entry per CDR3 protein. The top ten hold around 7% of the sample, which has 640,000 or so distinct CDR3 sequences, 13% to 15% seen once. Sequencing was done on a sample of blood. All receptors come from a woman between 18 and 29 years old with Graves' ophthalmopathy. The CDR3 runs from the conserved cysteine through the conserved F or W. D genes are given only for firm matches. Where a row states a size, it is once, few, many or the class of an expanded clone; other rows omit it.

j_call d_call v_call clone_size cdr3_nt cdr3_aa
TRBJ2-5 TRBD1 TRBV24-1 many TGTGCCACCAGTGACACAGGGGGCCGGCAAGAGACCCAGTACTTC CATSDTGGRQETQYF
TRBJ1-5 . TRBV19 . TGTGCCAGTAGTATCAACCCCGCGACAAACGGAGGGTCCCAGCATTTT CASSINPATNGGSQHF
TRBJ2-5 TRBD1 TRBV7-3 many TGTGCCAGCAGCTTAGGGACAGGTGACCAAGAGACCCAGTACTTC CASSLGTGDQETQYF
TRBJ2-4 . TRBV2 many TGTGCCAGCAGTGAAGGAGGGGTTACCATTCAGTACTTC CASSEGGVTIQYF
TRBJ2-6 . TRBV27 few TGTGCCAGCAGCCTCGAAGGGGTCCCTGGGGCCAACGTCCTGACTTTC CASSLEGVPGANVLTF
TRBJ2-5 . TRBV11-2 many TGTGCCAGCAGCTTAGGGCGGACACCACAAGAGACCCAGTACTTC CASSLGRTPQETQYF
TRBJ2-7 . TRBV11-2 . TGTGCCAGCAGCCCCTGGGACACGACCTACGAGCAGTACTTC CASSPWDTTYEQYF
TRBJ2-7 . TRBV28 many TGTGCCAGCAGTCCACACTTGGGGGGTGAGCAGTACTTC CASSPHLGGEQYF
TRBJ2-3 TRBD2 TRBV4-1 . TGCGCCAGCAGCCAAACTAGCGGCTTCGGGGATACGCAGTATTTT CASSQTSGFGDTQYF
TRBJ1-4 . TRBV9 . TGTGCCAGCAGCGTAAAAGTCTCGCCGGGGGCGGGTAATGAAAAACTGTTTTTT CASSVKVSPGAGNEKLFF
TRBJ1-5 . TRBV19 few TGTGCCAGTACGGAAGGGAATCAGCCCCAGCATTTT CASTEGNQPQHF
TRBJ2-6 . TRBV19 . TGTGCCAGTAGTATTTCGAACTCTGGGGCCAACGTCCTGACTTTC CASSISNSGANVLTF
TRBJ1-2 . TRBV30 . TGTGCCTGGAGTGTATCAGGGGTTGGCTACACCTTC CAWSVSGVGYTF
TRBJ2-7 . TRBV6-1 . TGTGCCAGCAGCCAAGGGCCGGGCCGAAACTACGAGCAGTACTTC CASSQGPGRNYEQYF
TRBJ2-7 TRBD2 TRBV4-1 . TGCGCCAGCAGCCAAGATCGGGCAACTTATGGACTAGCGGACTACGAGCAGTACTTC CASSQDRATYGLADYEQYF
TRBJ1-2 TRBD1 TRBV9 . TGTGCCAGCAGCCCCACAGGGGGGGATGGCTACACCTTC CASSPTGGDGYTF
TRBJ2-2 TRBD1 TRBV12-3/TRBV12-4 once TGTGCCAGCAGTTCGGGACAGGGGGCGCGTACCGGGGAGCTGTTTTTT CASSSGQGARTGELFF
TRBJ1-1 . TRBV7-9 . TGTGCCAGCAGCCCTCTGAGAAGTTACGAAGCTTTCTTT CASSPLRSYEAFF
TRBJ2-7 TRBD2 TRBV7-9 few TGTGCCAGCAGCTTAGCGGGAGGCGGGAGGGCCGACGAGCAGTACTTC CASSLAGGGRADEQYF
TRBJ2-4 TRBD2 TRBV6-2/TRBV6-3 . TGTGCCAGCAGAGACCTAGCGGGAGGGAACATTCAGTACTTC CASRDLAGGNIQYF
TRBJ1-4 TRBD1 TRBV3-1 many TGTGCCAGCAGCCAGCTACCGGGACAGGGGGATGAAAAACTGTTTTTT CASSQLPGQGDEKLFF
TRBJ2-3 TRBD2 TRBV7-9 many TGTGCCAGCAGCCTTATAGCGGGGCGCACAGATACGCAGTATTTT CASSLIAGRTDTQYF
TRBJ2-5 . TRBV7-2 many TGTGCCAGCAGCTTAGAGGGGTTGACCCAGTACTTC CASSLEGLTQYF
TRBJ2-6 . TRBV7-3 few TGTGCCAGCAGCTTAAGCCTTGACAGGTCTGGGGCCAACGTCCTGACTTTC CASSLSLDRSGANVLTF
TRBJ2-1 TRBD2 TRBV4-3 few TGCGCCAGCAGCGAAGGACTAGTTACCTACAATGAGCAGTTCTTC CASSEGLVTYNEQFF
TRBJ1-4 TRBD1 TRBV12-3/TRBV12-4 many TGTGCCAGCAGAAGCTTCTCAGGGGGCGCTAATGAAAAACTGTTTTTT CASRSFSGGANEKLFF
TRBJ2-5 . TRBV20-1 many TGCAGTGCTAGAGATGGGGCAGGGATGGAGACCCAGTACTTC CSARDGAGMETQYF
TRBJ2-1 TRBD2 TRBV19 . TGTGCCACCAGACTAGCCTTGGGATTAAATGAGCAGTTCTTC CATRLALGLNEQFF
TRBJ2-3 . TRBV7-8 many TGTGCCAGCAGCCCTGGGCCCAAAAGACAGGACCCATCAGATACGCAGTATTTT CASSPGPKRQDPSDTQYF
TRBJ1-5 TRBD1 TRBV19 few TGTGCCAGTAGGAGACAGGGGAGTAATCAGCCCCAGCATTTT CASRRQGSNQPQHF
TRBJ2-2 . TRBV12-5 many TGTGCTAGTGGTCAGGCTGCGGTGGGTCACACCGGGGAGCTGTTTTTT CASGQAAVGHTGELFF
TRBJ2-7 TRBD1 TRBV2 many TGTGCCAGCAGGCCCGACAGGGGGCGTCGAGAGCAGTACTTC CASRPDRGRREQYF
TRBJ2-2 . TRBV9 . TGTGCCAGCAGCGTAGCGATTACCGGGGAGCTGTTTTTT CASSVAITGELFF